The sample holds many counts of the clone carrying this TCR beta chain. Its antigen remains unidentified. The data belong to a study of T cells in Graves' hyperthyroidism and ophthalmopathy. General study findings and limits: Among thyroid clonotypes expanded above 0.001, most also appeared in blood.

Each diagnosis was grounded in clinical symptoms, serum thyroxine and TRAb, thyroid ultrasound, and orbital computed tomography. Preceding any ophthalmopathy symptoms, the blood sample dates from first hyperthyroidism diagnosis. Amplified regions were TCR beta CDR3 sequences from RNA transcripts. Carried out on the TCR CDR3, a first-round RT-PCR used the HTBI primer set. TCRdb reprocessed the multiplex PCR reads with MiXCR, giving one entry per CDR3 protein. The sample yields approximately 720,000 distinct CDR3 sequences, approximately 18% seen once. V dropped 6 bases and J dropped 0 bases, with 18 bases sitting between them. The CDR3 is 16 amino acids. Germline CDR1 DFQATT, CDR2 SNEGSKA (reference sequence).

This receptor was taken from a woman in her fifties or sixties with Graves' hyperthyroidism that later progressed to Graves' ophthalmopathy. Source material: blood. This chain links TRBV20-1 with TRBJ2-1; no clear D gene. For the CDR3, the DNA is TGCAGTGCCCTAACGGCCCAGATAAGCTCCTACAATGAGCAGTTCTTC. Encoded protein: CSALTAQISSYNEQFF.